The 2 T cell receptor beta chains below all came from one sample that was sequenced in a study of T cell repertoires in cytomegalovirus infection (dated by TCRdb to between 2017 and 2020). This specimen's treatment or condition label, per the study, means: in vitro stimulation with specific CMV peptide epitopes to enrich CMV-specific T cells. The listed sequencing device is Illumina HiSeq 1500. TCRdb itself trimmed the public reads at Q25 with fastp, ran MiXCR and retained productive beta chains. Here each entry gathers all rows of one CDR3 protein and keeps the most common genes and DNA. The sample records about 920,000 distinct CDR3 sequences, around 30% of which are singletons. The ten largest clones add up to 11% to 15% of the sample. These receptors' antigens are unknown. The source material was cultured CD8+ T cells from PBMCs, sampled from culture after CMV antigen stimulation. These receptors were obtained from a human donor in good health (CMV status not recorded). Some clones in this sample may be carry-over from other donors' samples.

The sample holds a few counts of this clonotype. The chain joins TRBV27 to TRBJ2-5; D is uncertain. Trimming pared 4 bases from V and 5 bases from J, leaving 11 bases between. In germline, CDR1 is MNHEY, CDR2 SMNVEV (reference sequence). The CDR3 has 13 amino acids. In nucleotides, the CDR3 is TGTGCCAGCAGTTCCAGAGTCCTCGAGACCCAGTACTTC. This encodes CASSSRVLETQYF.

This clonotype was counted only a few times. The chain recombines TRBV6-2 or TRBV6-3 with TRBJ1-1; the D gene is possibly TRBD1 (6 bases). With 6 bases removed from V and 4 bases from J, the gap between germline ends came to 12 bases. The CDR3 is 13 amino acids. CDR1 is MNHEY and CDR2 is SVGEGT in the germline V gene. The CDR3 reads CASSQRGGTEAFF. In DNA form, the CDR3 reads TGTGCCAGCAGCCAGCGAGGGGGCACTGAAGCTTTCTTT.